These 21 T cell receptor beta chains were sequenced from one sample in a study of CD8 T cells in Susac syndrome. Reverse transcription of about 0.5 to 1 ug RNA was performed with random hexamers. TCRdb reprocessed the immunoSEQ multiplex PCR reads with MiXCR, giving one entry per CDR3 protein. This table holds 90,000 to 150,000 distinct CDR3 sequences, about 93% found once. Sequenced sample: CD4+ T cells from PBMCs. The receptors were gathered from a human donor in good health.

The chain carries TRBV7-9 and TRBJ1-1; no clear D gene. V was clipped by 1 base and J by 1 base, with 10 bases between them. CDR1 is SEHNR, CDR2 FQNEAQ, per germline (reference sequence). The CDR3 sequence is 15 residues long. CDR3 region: CASSLVGGKNTEAFF. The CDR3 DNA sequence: TGTGCCAGCAGCTTAGTGGGAGGCAAGAACACTGAAGCTTTCTTT.

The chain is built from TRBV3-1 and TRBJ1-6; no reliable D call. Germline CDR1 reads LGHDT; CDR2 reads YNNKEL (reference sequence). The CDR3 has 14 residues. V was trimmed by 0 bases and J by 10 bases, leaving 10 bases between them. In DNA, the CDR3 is TGTGCCAGCAGCCAAGAAACGTTTGAATCACCCCTCCACTTT. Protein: CASSQETFESPLHF.

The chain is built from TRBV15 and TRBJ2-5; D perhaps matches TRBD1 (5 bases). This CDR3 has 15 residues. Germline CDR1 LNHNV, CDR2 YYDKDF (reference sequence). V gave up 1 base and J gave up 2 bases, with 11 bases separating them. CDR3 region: CATSRGTGRQETQYF. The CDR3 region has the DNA TGTGCCACCAGCAGAGGAACAGGAAGACAAGAGACCCAGTACTTC.

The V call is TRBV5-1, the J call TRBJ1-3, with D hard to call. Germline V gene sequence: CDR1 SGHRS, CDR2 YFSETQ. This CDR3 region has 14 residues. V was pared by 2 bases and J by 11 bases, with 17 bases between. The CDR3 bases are TGCGCCAGCAGCTTAGGAGGTCGGGGAACTGCCATATATTTT. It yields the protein CASSLGGRGTAIYF.

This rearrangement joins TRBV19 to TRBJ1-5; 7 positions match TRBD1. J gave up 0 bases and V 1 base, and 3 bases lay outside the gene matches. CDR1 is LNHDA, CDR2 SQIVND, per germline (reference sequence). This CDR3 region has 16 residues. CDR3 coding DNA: TGTGCCAGTAGTATAGGACAGGGCTATAGCAATCAGCCCCAGCATTTT. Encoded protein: CASSIGQGYSNQPQHF.

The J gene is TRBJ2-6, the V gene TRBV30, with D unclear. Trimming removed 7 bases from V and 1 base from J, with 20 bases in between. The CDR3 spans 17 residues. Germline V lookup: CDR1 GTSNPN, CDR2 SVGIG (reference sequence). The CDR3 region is CASLLGWTLSGANVLTF. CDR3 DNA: TGTGCCTCTCTCCTAGGGTGGACGCTATCTGGGGCCAACGTCCTGACTTTC.

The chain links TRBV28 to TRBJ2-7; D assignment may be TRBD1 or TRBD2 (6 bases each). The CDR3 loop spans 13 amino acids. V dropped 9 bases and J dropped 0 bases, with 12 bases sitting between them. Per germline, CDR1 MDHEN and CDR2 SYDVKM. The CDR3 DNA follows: TGTGCCAGTGGAGGGGGTCCCTCCTACGAGCAGTACTTC. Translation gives CASGGGPSYEQYF.

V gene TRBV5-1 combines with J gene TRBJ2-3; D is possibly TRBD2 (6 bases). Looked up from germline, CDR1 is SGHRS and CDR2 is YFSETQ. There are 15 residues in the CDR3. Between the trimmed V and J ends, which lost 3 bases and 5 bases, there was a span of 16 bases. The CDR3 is CASSSEGQVLDTQYF. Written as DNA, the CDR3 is TGCGCCAGCAGCTCGGAGGGCCAGGTGTTAGATACGCAGTATTTT.

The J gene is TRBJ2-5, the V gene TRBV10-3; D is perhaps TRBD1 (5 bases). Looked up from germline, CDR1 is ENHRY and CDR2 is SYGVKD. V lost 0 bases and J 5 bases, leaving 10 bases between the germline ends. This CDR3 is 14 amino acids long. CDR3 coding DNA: TGTGCCATCAGTGAGTCGCGACCAGGGGAGACCCAGTACTTC. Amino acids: CAISESRPGETQYF.

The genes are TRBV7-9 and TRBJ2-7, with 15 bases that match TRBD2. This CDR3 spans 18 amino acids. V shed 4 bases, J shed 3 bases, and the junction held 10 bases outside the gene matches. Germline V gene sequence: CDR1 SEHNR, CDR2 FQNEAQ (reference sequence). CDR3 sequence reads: CASSSLGGTSGRIYEQYF. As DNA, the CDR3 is TGTGCCAGCAGCTCCCTGGGGGGGACTAGCGGGAGGATCTACGAGCAGTACTTC.

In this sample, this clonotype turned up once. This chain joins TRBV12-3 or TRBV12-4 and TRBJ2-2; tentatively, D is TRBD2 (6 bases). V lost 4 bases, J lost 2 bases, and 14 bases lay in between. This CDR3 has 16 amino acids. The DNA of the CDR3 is TGTGCCAGCAGTTCCCTCCTAGCGATTAACACCGGGGAGCTGTTTTTT. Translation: CASSSLLAINTGELFF.

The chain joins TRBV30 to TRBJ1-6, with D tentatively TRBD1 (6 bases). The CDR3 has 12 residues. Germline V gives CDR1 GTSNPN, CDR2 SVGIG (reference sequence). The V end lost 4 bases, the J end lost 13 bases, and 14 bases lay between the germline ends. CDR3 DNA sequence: TGTGCCTGGAACAGGGCCCAGAGGCCCCTCCACTTT. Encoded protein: CAWNRAQRPLHF.

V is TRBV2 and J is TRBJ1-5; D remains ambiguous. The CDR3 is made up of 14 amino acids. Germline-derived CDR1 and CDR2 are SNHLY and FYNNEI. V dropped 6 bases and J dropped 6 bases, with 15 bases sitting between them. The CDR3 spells CASSGSSVFQPQHF. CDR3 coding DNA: TGTGCCAGCAGCGGATCTTCTGTTTTTCAGCCCCAGCATTTT.

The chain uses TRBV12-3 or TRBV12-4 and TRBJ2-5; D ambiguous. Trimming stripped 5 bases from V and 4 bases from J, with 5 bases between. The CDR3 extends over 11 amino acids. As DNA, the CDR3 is TGTGCCAGCAGTGATACAGAGACCCAGTACTTC. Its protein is CASSDTETQYF.

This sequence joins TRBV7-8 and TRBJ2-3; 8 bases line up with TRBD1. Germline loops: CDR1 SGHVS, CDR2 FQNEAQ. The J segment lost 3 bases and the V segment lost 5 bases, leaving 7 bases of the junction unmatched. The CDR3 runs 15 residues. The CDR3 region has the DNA TGTGCCAGCAGCCCACAGGGGGGAACTACAGATACGCAGTATTTT. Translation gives CASSPQGGTTDTQYF.

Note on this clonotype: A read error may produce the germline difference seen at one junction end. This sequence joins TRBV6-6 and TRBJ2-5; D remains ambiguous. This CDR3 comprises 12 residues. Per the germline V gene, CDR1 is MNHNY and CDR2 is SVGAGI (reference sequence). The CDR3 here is CAGSRPQETQYF. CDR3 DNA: TGTGCCGGCAGTCGCCCCCAAGAGACCCAGTACTTC.

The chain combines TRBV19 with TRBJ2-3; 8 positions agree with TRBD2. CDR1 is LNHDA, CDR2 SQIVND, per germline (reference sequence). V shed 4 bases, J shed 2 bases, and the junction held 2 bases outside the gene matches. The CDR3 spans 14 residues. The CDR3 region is CASSSGRITDTQYF. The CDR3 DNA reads TGTGCCAGTAGTAGCGGGAGGATCACAGATACGCAGTATTTT.

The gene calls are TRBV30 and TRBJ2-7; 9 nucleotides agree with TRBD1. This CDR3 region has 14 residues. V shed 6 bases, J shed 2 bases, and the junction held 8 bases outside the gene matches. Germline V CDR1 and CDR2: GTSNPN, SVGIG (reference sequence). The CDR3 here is CACKTGGLTYEQYF. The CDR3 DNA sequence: TGTGCCTGCAAAACAGGGGGCCTGACCTACGAGCAGTACTTC.

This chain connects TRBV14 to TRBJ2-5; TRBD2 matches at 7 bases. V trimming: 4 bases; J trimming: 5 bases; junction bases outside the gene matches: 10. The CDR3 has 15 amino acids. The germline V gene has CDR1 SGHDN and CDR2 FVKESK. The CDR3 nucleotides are TGTGCCAGCAGCCGGACCTTGGGAGGGCAGGAGACCCAGTACTTC. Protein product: CASSRTLGGQETQYF.

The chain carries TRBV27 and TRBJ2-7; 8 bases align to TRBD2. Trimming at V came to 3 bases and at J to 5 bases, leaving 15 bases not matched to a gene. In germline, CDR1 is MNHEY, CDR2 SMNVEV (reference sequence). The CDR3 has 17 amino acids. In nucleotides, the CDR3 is TGTGCCAGCAGTTTCACACCCTCGACTAGCGTTTTCGACGAGCAGTACTTC. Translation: CASSFTPSTSVFDEQYF.

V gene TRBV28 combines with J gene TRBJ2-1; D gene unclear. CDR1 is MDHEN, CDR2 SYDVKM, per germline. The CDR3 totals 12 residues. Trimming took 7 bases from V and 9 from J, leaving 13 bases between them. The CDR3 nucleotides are TGTGCCAGCAATGAAGGGCCTAGTGAGCAGTTCTTC. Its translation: CASNEGPSEQFF.